These 29 T cell receptor beta chains were all obtained from the same sample, sequenced in a study of blood T cell repertoires in COVID-19. Repertoires were generated with immunoSEQ multiplex PCR, while TCRdb's copy carries only in-frame clones and drops some. The data show 300,000 or so clones, 90% seen once. The sequencing sample was made of PBMCs or T cells enriched from blood (not recorded which). These receptors came from a woman aged 30 to 39 who had recovered from COVID-19.

The rearrangement joins TRBV3-1 (or the pseudogene TRBV3-2) to TRBJ1-1; a possible D gene is TRBD1 (5 bases). Trimming cost V 0 bases and J 5 bases, with 13 bases left between them. The CDR3 extends over 15 amino acids. Germline-derived CDR1 and CDR2 are LGHDT and YNNKEL (reference sequence). CDR3 sequence: CASSQEGVMGTEAFF. The CDR3 DNA is TGTGCCAGCAGCCAAGAAGGGGTAATGGGGACTGAAGCTTTCTTT.

This chain joins TRBV5-1 and TRBJ2-2, with 11 nucleotides matching TRBD2. The V gene's germline CDR1 is SGHRS and CDR2 YFSETQ. V was clipped by 2 bases and J by 6 bases; unmatched bases: 9. The CDR3 consists of 17 residues. The DNA of the CDR3 is TGCGCCAGCAGCTTCGGAACTAGCGGGAGATGGTCCGGGGAGCTGTTTTTT. Its translation is CASSFGTSGRWSGELFF.

The V and J genes are TRBV6-4 and TRBJ2-3, with TRBD2 as a possible D gene (6 bases). Trimming stripped 2 bases from V and 3 bases from J, with 6 bases between. CDR3 length equals 13 residues. Germline V gene lookup returns CDR1 MRHNA and CDR2 SNTAGT. The chain's CDR3 is CASSDRETDTQYF. Here the CDR3 DNA reads TGTGCCAGCAGTGACCGGGAGACAGATACGCAGTATTTT.

The rearrangement links TRBV4-1 to TRBJ1-6; TRBD1 matches at 9 bases. Germline V lookup: CDR1 MGHRA, CDR2 YSYEKL. Unmatched junction bases numbered 15, after V lost 4 bases and J lost 8 bases. The CDR3 totals 18 residues. This chain's CDR3 is CASSLRGTGIRFDSPLHF. In nucleotides, the CDR3 is TGCGCCAGCAGCCTTAGAGGGACAGGGATTAGGTTTGATTCACCCCTCCACTTT.

This chain joins TRBV7-2 and TRBJ2-7; 7 nucleotides align to TRBD1. J gave up 3 bases and V 1 base, and 3 bases lay outside the gene matches. CDR1 is SGHTA, CDR2 FQGNSA, per germline. The CDR3 loop spans 14 amino acids. The CDR3 loop is CASSLGDSLYEQYF. The CDR3, as DNA: TGTGCCAGCAGCTTAGGGGACAGCCTCTACGAGCAGTACTTC.

The rearrangement uses TRBV5-1 and TRBJ2-2; tentatively, D is TRBD1 (5 bases). The V gene's germline CDR1 is SGHRS and CDR2 YFSETQ. The CDR3 covers 15 residues. The V gene lost 6 bases and the J gene lost 0 bases, with 12 bases spanning the gap. The CDR3 nucleotides read TGCGCCAGCACGAAAGGGGTCACGAACACCGGGGAGCTGTTTTTT. This gives the protein CASTKGVTNTGELFF.

The rearrangement joins TRBV5-6 to TRBJ2-2, with TRBD2 identical over 11 bases. Germline V gives CDR1 SGHDT, CDR2 YYEEEE. The CDR3 sequence is 17 residues long. Unmatched junction bases numbered 11, after V lost 4 bases and J lost 6 bases. CDR3 sequence reads: CASSPVGTSGRSGELFF. The DNA for the CDR3 is TGTGCCAGCAGCCCCGTGGGAACTAGCGGGAGATCCGGGGAGCTGTTTTTT.

The chain uses TRBV19 and TRBJ2-5; TRBD2 is a possible D gene (5 bases). V shed 3 bases and J shed 3 bases, with 11 bases lying between them. The CDR3 spans 14 residues. Per germline, CDR1 LNHDA and CDR2 SQIVND (reference sequence). CDR3 nucleotides: TGTGCCAGTAGTATTGGAGTCGGGGAAGAGACCCAGTACTTC. It codes for CASSIGVGEETQYF.

The chain is built from TRBV6-5 and TRBJ2-7; TRBD2 is a possible D gene (5 bases). Trimming left V 10 bases short and J 0 bases short, with 19 bases between. There are 15 residues in the CDR3. The germline gives CDR1 MNHEY, CDR2 SVGAGI. CDR3 in DNA: TGTGCCATATCGATATACCGGGATATCTCCTACGAGCAGTACTTC. Translated, it gives CAISIYRDISYEQYF.

The chain employs TRBV19 and TRBJ2-7; TRBD1 might be the D (5 bases). Germline V lookup: CDR1 LNHDA, CDR2 SQIVND (reference sequence). The CDR3 is 14 residues long. Trimming stripped 7 bases from V and 2 bases from J, with 15 bases between. The CDR3 reads CASNAGIGTYEQYF. In DNA form, the CDR3 reads TGTGCCAGTAATGCAGGGATTGGGACCTACGAGCAGTACTTC.

The genes are TRBV12-3 or TRBV12-4 and TRBJ1-1, with D maybe TRBD1 (5 bases). The V end lost 6 bases, the J end lost 4 bases, and 9 bases lay between the germline ends. There are 12 residues in the CDR3. The CDR3: CASRGRTTEAFF. In DNA form, the CDR3 reads TGTGCCAGCAGGGGGCGGACCACTGAAGCTTTCTTT.

The chain is built from TRBV29-1 and TRBJ1-5; 8 positions agree with TRBD1. Germline V gene sequence: CDR1 SQVTM, CDR2 ANQGSEA. The CDR3 sequence is 15 residues long. J gave up 4 bases and V 5 bases, and 10 bases lay outside the gene matches. CDR3 DNA: TGCAGCGTTCGAATAGGGCAGGGGGCGAATCAGCCCCAGCATTTT. Amino acids: CSVRIGQGANQPQHF.

The DNA for the CDR3 is TGTGCCAGCTACTTTGCGGGGTCGGATGGCTACACCTTC. Amino acids: CASYFAGSDGYTF. This sequence joins TRBV28 and TRBJ1-2; D not resolved. V lost 8 bases and J 6 bases, leaving 16 bases between the germline ends. Looked up from germline, CDR1 is MDHEN and CDR2 is SYDVKM. The CDR3 is 13 residues long.

This clone was recorded once. The chain combines TRBV24-1 with TRBJ2-4, with 7 bases fitting TRBD1. V dropped 4 bases and J dropped 16; count of bases not matched to a gene: 9. This CDR3 has 12 amino acids. CDR1 is KGHDR and CDR2 is SFDVKD in the germline V gene. The chain's CDR3 is CATSETDRVGYF. The CDR3 coding sequence is TGTGCCACCAGTGAGACTGACAGGGTGGGTTACTTC.

The chain is built from TRBV30 and TRBJ2-1, with TRBD2 identical over 9 bases. CDR3 length: 15 amino acids. Trimming at V came to 2 bases and at J to 5 bases, leaving 7 bases not matched to a gene. The germline V gene has CDR1 GTSNPN and CDR2 SVGIG (reference sequence). The DNA for the CDR3 is TGTGCCTGGAGTCGGATCGGCGGGGGGGACAATGAGCAGTTCTTC. It yields the protein CAWSRIGGGDNEQFF.

The chain recombines TRBV6-5 with TRBJ2-4, with 10 nucleotides matching TRBD1. The V and J ends lost 7 bases and 7 bases, in that order; junction bases with no gene match: 1. CDR3 length equals 12 residues. CDR1 is MNHEY, CDR2 SVGAGI, per germline. The CDR3 sequence is CASKGQGNIQYF. CDR3 DNA sequence: TGTGCCAGCAAGGGACAGGGGAACATTCAGTACTTC.

The rearrangement links TRBV24-1 to TRBJ2-5, with 7 bases aligning to TRBD2. Germline V gene data show CDR1 as KGHDR and CDR2 as SFDVKD. The CDR3 has 15 residues. V dropped 3 bases and J dropped 5; count of bases not matched to a gene: 8. As DNA, the CDR3 is TGTGCCACCAGTGATGCTAGCGGAGCTGGGGAGACCCAGTACTTC. Translating gives CATSDASGAGETQYF.

The rearrangement uses TRBV29-1 and TRBJ2-1; 7 bases are shared with TRBD1. V was clipped by 3 bases and J by 8 bases; unmatched bases: 10. CDR1 is SQVTM, CDR2 ANQGSEA, per germline. CDR3 length equals 14 residues. The CDR3 is CSVERQGDRDEQFF. CDR3 DNA: TGCAGCGTTGAGAGACAGGGTGACAGGGATGAGCAGTTCTTC.

This clone was counted a single time. The chain combines TRBV18 with TRBJ2-5; the match to TRBD2 covers 7 bases. J was trimmed by 5 bases and V by 2 bases; bases with no gene match: 5. This CDR3 region has 14 residues. The germline V gene has CDR1 KGHSH and CDR2 LQKENI. The CDR3 coding sequence is TGTGCCAGCTCACCAGCGGGAGTAGTGGAGACCCAGTACTTC. Encoded protein: CASSPAGVVETQYF.

This sequence joins TRBV6-2 or TRBV6-3 and TRBJ2-5, with 10 bases matching TRBD2. Germline lookup yields CDR1 MNHEY and CDR2 SVGEGT. CDR3 size: 17 residues. Trimming cost V 2 bases and J 5 bases; bases outside gene matches: 11. Written as DNA, the CDR3 is TGTGCCAGCAGTTACGGCGGTCTAGCGGGAGAGCGTGAGACCCAGTACTTC. Its translation is CASSYGGLAGERETQYF.

The chain joins TRBV3-1 (or the pseudogene TRBV3-2) to TRBJ1-1; 12 bases align to TRBD1. Per the germline V gene, CDR1 is LGHDT and CDR2 is YNNKEL (reference sequence). The length of the CDR3 is 15 residues. V was pared by 4 bases and J by 5 bases, with 5 bases of the junction left unmatched. CDR3 bases: TGTGCCAGCAGCCCGGGACAGGGGGCGGGAACTGAAGCTTTCTTT. This encodes CASSPGQGAGTEAFF.

This clone was detected once. The chain combines TRBV28 with TRBJ1-2; possible D gene TRBD1, 5 bases. Trimming left V 5 bases short and J 6 bases short, with 13 bases between. Germline CDR1 MDHEN, CDR2 SYDVKM. There are 13 residues in the CDR3. CDR3 in amino acids: CASSPQGGNGYTF. CDR3 sequence (DNA): TGTGCCAGCAGTCCTCAGGGTGGGAATGGCTACACCTTC.

The gene calls are TRBV4-2 and TRBJ1-1, with TRBD1 identical over 7 bases. Germline loops: CDR1 LGHNA, CDR2 YNFKEQ. Losses at the gene ends were 0 bases for V and 1 base for J; bases not matched to a gene: 2. This CDR3 has 15 residues. Written as DNA, the CDR3 is TGTGCCAGCAGCCAAGAGGGACAGCAGAACACTGAAGCTTTCTTT. This encodes CASSQEGQQNTEAFF.

This chain joins TRBV10-3 and TRBJ2-1; 13 positions match TRBD2. The CDR3 contains 19 residues. The J segment lost 7 bases and the V segment lost 2 bases, leaving 14 bases of the junction unmatched. CDR1 is ENHRY and CDR2 is SYGVKD in the germline V gene. The CDR3 DNA follows: TGTGCCATCAGTGAGAAAGGACTAGGACTAGCGGGAGTTGGAAATGAGCAGTTCTTC. Protein: CAISEKGLGLAGVGNEQFF.

This chain joins TRBV2 and TRBJ1-1; a weak D match, TRBD1 (5 bases). The CDR3 has 15 residues. The V and J ends lost 4 bases and 2 bases respectively, with 14 bases between them. CDR1 and CDR2 from the germline V gene are SNHLY and FYNNEI. CDR3 nucleotides: TGTGCCAGCAGTGGGGGGGTAGGACCCAACACTGAAGCTTTCTTT. It translates to CASSGGVGPNTEAFF.

The chain joins TRBV5-1 to TRBJ1-1, with 10 bases aligning to TRBD1. This CDR3 contains 17 residues. J gave up 3 bases and V 4 bases, and 12 bases lay outside the gene matches. Germline V gives CDR1 SGHRS, CDR2 YFSETQ. The CDR3 is CASSRDGQGVEDTEAFF. As DNA, the CDR3 is TGCGCCAGCAGCAGGGACGGACAGGGGGTCGAGGACACTGAAGCTTTCTTT.

This chain joins TRBV7-6 and TRBJ2-5, with 8 nucleotides matching TRBD2. V was clipped by 1 base and J by 5 bases; unmatched bases: 12. Germline V gene data show CDR1 as SGHVS and CDR2 as FNYEAQ. The CDR3 runs to 17 residues. CDR3 sequence: CASSLVGLAGSGETQYF. For the CDR3, the DNA is TGTGCCAGCAGCTTAGTTGGGCTAGCGGGTTCGGGGGAGACCCAGTACTTC.

The chain is built from TRBV20-1 and TRBJ1-2; 9 bases match TRBD1. V lost 3 bases to trimming and J lost 8 bases; unmatched junction nucleotides: 7. The CDR3 totals 13 residues. Per germline, CDR1 DFQATT and CDR2 SNEGSKA (reference sequence). CDR3 sequence (DNA): TGCAGTGCTAGTTCCGGACAGGGGTACGGCTACACCTTC. Amino acids: CSASSGQGYGYTF.

The chain employs TRBV2 and TRBJ2-5, with D perhaps TRBD2 (6 bases). Trimming removed 3 bases from V and 0 bases from J, with 20 bases in between. The CDR3 is 18 amino acids. The germline CDR1 and CDR2 sequences are SNHLY and FYNNEI. CDR3 sequence reads: CASSDPKSRGTDQETQYF. DNA of the CDR3: TGTGCCAGCAGTGACCCCAAAAGCCGGGGGACGGACCAAGAGACCCAGTACTTC.